One and the same sample provided the 15 T cell receptor beta chains below, sequenced in a study of radiotherapy plus CTLA-4 blockade in lung cancer. Method: immunoSEQ multiplex PCR; TCRdb's copy keeps in-frame clones and lacks some. Of around 72,000 clones in the sample, over 65% are singletons; the top ten hold 7.1%. The starting material was peripheral blood, obtained from a patient treated with radiotherapy plus ipilimumab. The receptors shown here come from a human donor with non-small cell lung cancer who had a complete response to radiotherapy plus ipilimumab.

The chain has TRBV10-3 and TRBJ1-1, with no clear D. The CDR3 totals 14 residues. The V and J ends lost 3 bases and 0 bases respectively, with 8 bases between them. CDR1 and CDR2 (germline): ENHRY, SYGVKD. The CDR3 region is CAISDQHMNTEAFF. The CDR3 coding sequence is TGTGCCATCAGTGACCAACATATGAACACTGAAGCTTTCTTT.

This chain links TRBV15 with TRBJ1-2, with D hard to call. V lost 0 bases and J lost 8, with 19 bases in between. Germline-derived CDR1 and CDR2 are LNHNV and YYDKDF (reference sequence). The CDR3 is made up of 16 amino acids. CDR3 residues: CATSREGGNVLGGYTF. The CDR3 DNA follows: TGTGCCACCAGCAGAGAGGGAGGGAATGTCCTGGGAGGCTACACCTTC.

The V and J genes are TRBV5-8 and TRBJ2-1, with D tentatively TRBD1 (5 bases). Per the germline V gene, CDR1 is SGHTS and CDR2 is YDEGEE. The CDR3 extends over 15 amino acids. V was trimmed by 0 bases and J by 7 bases, leaving 14 bases between them. CDR3: CASSLVRVVQNEQFF. CDR3 DNA: TGTGCCAGCAGCTTGGTCAGGGTAGTCCAAAATGAGCAGTTCTTC.

This sequence joins TRBV2 and TRBJ2-5, with 8 bases fitting TRBD2. The V gene's germline CDR1 is SNHLY and CDR2 FYNNEI. Unmatched junction bases numbered 9, after V lost 4 bases and J lost 2 bases. The CDR3 is made up of 16 amino acids. CDR3 sequence: CASSGPLAGRQETQYF. In DNA form, the CDR3 reads TGTGCCAGCAGTGGGCCCTTAGCGGGGAGACAAGAGACCCAGTACTTC.

This clone was seen more than once but under ten times. The genes are TRBV28 and TRBJ2-3, with 12 positions matching TRBD2. CDR3 size: 17 residues. The junction had 8 bases not matched to a gene; V was cut back by 7 bases and J by 0 bases. Germline V CDR1 and CDR2: MDHEN, SYDVKM. In nucleotides, the CDR3 is TGTGCCAGCACGGGGACTAGCGGGCTCTCTAGCACAGATACGCAGTATTTT. Translated, it gives CASTGTSGLSSTDTQYF.

This clone was recorded once. The chain links TRBV15 to TRBJ1-5; TRBD1 is a possible D gene (5 bases). V lost 4 bases, J lost 3 bases, and 13 bases lay in between. The CDR3 length is 15 residues. Germline V gene lookup returns CDR1 LNHNV and CDR2 YYDKDF (reference sequence). CDR3 loop: CATSMFSTDNQPQHF. The CDR3 DNA follows: TGTGCCACCAGCATGTTTTCGACAGACAATCAGCCCCAGCATTTT.

The rearrangement joins TRBV5-4 to TRBJ1-2; the match to TRBD1 covers 9 bases. The ends lost 4 bases at V and 8 bases at J; junction bases unmatched: 6. Germline-derived CDR1 and CDR2 are SGHNT and YYREEE (reference sequence). The CDR3 length is 13 residues. The CDR3 loop reads CASSLRTGDGYTF. In nucleotides, the CDR3 is TGTGCCAGCAGCCTCCGGACAGGGGACGGCTACACCTTC.

The chain couples TRBV6-4 to TRBJ1-6; TRBD1 matches 7 bases. The V and J ends lost 3 bases and 5 bases, in that order; junction bases with no gene match: 4. The CDR3 runs to 15 residues. The germline CDR1 and CDR2 sequences are MRHNA and SNTAGT. The CDR3 protein is CASSEQGRDNSPLHF. CDR3 bases: TGTGCCAGCAGTGAACAGGGGCGAGATAATTCACCCCTCCACTTT.

The CDR3 sequence is CASSIVRDGNQPQHF. CDR3 DNA sequence: TGTGCCAGTAGTATCGTACGGGACGGCAATCAGCCCCAGCATTTT. The chain couples TRBV19 to TRBJ1-5, with TRBD1 as a possible D gene (5 bases). This CDR3 comprises 15 residues. Germline values: CDR1 LNHDA, CDR2 SQIVND (reference sequence). V was cut by 3 bases and J by 2 bases, with 11 bases left in between.

The V and J genes are TRBV5-6 and TRBJ2-7; a weak D match, TRBD1 (6 bases). Per germline, CDR1 SGHDT and CDR2 YYEEEE. CDR3 length equals 13 residues. Trimming removed 5 bases at V and 3 bases at J, with 12 bases between. CDR3 protein: CASRGDNLYEQYV. The CDR3 DNA reads as TGTGCCAGCAGGGGGGACAACCTCTACGAGCAGTACGTC.

This clone was observed a few times. This rearrangement joins TRBV4-2 to TRBJ2-1; 7 nucleotides agree with TRBD1. The CDR3 totals 16 residues. Germline V gene lookup returns CDR1 LGHNA and CDR2 YNFKEQ. V shed 4 bases and J 5 bases; nucleotides not matched to a gene: 11. CDR3 DNA sequence: TGTGCCAGCAGCCGGATACAGGGGTCGGTAAACAATGAGCAGTTCTTC. Amino acids: CASSRIQGSVNNEQFF.

This chain connects TRBV10-3 to TRBJ2-2, with TRBD1 identical over 8 bases. The junction had 8 bases not matched to a gene; V was cut back by 6 bases and J by 5 bases. Germline V CDR1 and CDR2: ENHRY, SYGVKD. The CDR3 length is 15 residues. The CDR3 spells CAISLGQGRTGELFF. The CDR3 nucleotides are TGTGCCATCAGCCTTGGACAGGGCAGGACCGGGGAGCTGTTTTTT.

The V and J genes are TRBV25-1 and TRBJ2-1; TRBD2 aligns across 11 bases. Germline lookup yields CDR1 MGHDK and CDR2 SYGVNS. The CDR3 is made up of 18 amino acids. Unmatched junction bases numbered 11, after V lost 1 base and J lost 6 bases. CDR3 sequence (DNA): TGTGCCAGCAGTGAATCCCCAATCGTAGCGGGGGGGCCCAATGAGCAGTTCTTC. Translating it yields CASSESPIVAGGPNEQFF.

The chain joins TRBV6-1 to TRBJ1-2; 7 nucleotides match TRBD1. The V and J ends lost 6 bases and 7 bases, in that order; junction bases with no gene match: 8. CDR3 length: 13 residues. Germline assignment: CDR1 MNHNS and CDR2 SASEGT. The CDR3 nucleotides are TGTGCCAGCAGGGACAGGAGTAGCCGTGGCTACACCTTC. It codes for CASRDRSSRGYTF.

Remarks on this clone: One end of the junction fails to match germline, which may point to a read error. The chain uses TRBV7-7 and TRBJ2-1, with TRBD1 identical over 9 bases. CDR3 length: 14 residues. Per the germline V gene, CDR1 is SSHAT and CDR2 is FNYEAQ (reference sequence). CDR3 protein: CASSAGTGLNEQFF. Here the CDR3 DNA reads TGTGCTAGCAGCGCCGGGACAGGGTTAAATGAGCAGTTCTTC.